This T cell receptor (beta chain) stems from a study of shared clonotypes between healthy human individuals. Findings of the study overall: All-four-donor shared clonotypes had higher generation probabilities than non-shared clonotypes did. Naive subsets generally had larger estimated richness than memory subsets. Despite large depth, sorted-subset datasets appeared incompletely sequenced.

Concerning this clone: Its specificity is unknown.

Profiled with immunoSEQ multiplex PCR; TCRdb holds only in-frame clones, not every one. The repertoire holds roughly 2 million clones, with 85% to 95% as singletons. This receptor was identified in a man aged 18-30 years in good health. Sequenced input: naive CD4+ T cells sorted from blood. Subset reported: CD45RA+ positively selected.

In nucleotides, the CDR3 is TGTGCCATCAGAAGAGGGACTAGCCCCACAGATACGCAGTATTTT. Protein sequence: CAIRRGTSPTDTQYF. This sequence joins TRBV10-3 and TRBJ2-3; 9 nucleotides line up with TRBD2. The CDR3 extends over 15 amino acids. Germline V gene data show CDR1 as ENHRY and CDR2 as SYGVKD. With V trimmed by 6 bases and J by 2 bases, 6 bases remained unmatched.